This T cell receptor beta chain was sequenced in a study of blood T cell repertoires in COVID-19. Study in general: Material from acute and convalescent COVID-19 was sourced from the United States, Italy and Spain.

TCRdb keeps only in-frame clones here, not all; method: immunoSEQ multiplex PCR. Of 70,000 or so clones in the sample, 80% to 90% are singletons; the top ten hold approximately 1.9%. The TCR sequence derives from a man aged 25-45 years with acute or convalescent COVID-19. The sample was peripheral blood.

CDR3 loop: CASSRTGETQYF. The CDR3 DNA follows: TGTGCCAGCAGTCGCACAGGGGAGACCCAGTACTTC. The chain joins TRBV11-1 to TRBJ2-5; possibly TRBD1 for D (6 bases). CDR1 and CDR2 (germline): SGHAT, FQDESV (reference sequence). This CDR3 has 12 amino acids. V was clipped by 6 bases and J by 5 bases, with 10 bases between them.